Listed below are T cell receptor beta chains from one sample, sequenced in a study of blood T cell repertoires in COVID-19. Clones were sequenced by immunoSEQ multiplex PCR, and TCRdb holds only the in-frame ones, with some missing. The table has 130,000 or so clones, over 60% seen once. The sequenced material came from peripheral blood. Every receptor here comes from a woman in her seventies with acute or convalescent COVID-19. Each CDR3 is given with its conserved first and last residue. A D gene is named only where the DNA matches it firmly. Expanded clones get a size class; other rows say once, few or many, or leave the size out.

CDR3nt: TGTGCCAGCTCAGCGCCGGGACAGCCAGATACGCAGTATTTT
CDR3aa: CASSAPGQPDTQYF
abundance: -
v_gene: TRBV18
j_gene: TRBJ2-3
d_gene: TRBD1

CDR3nt: TGTGCCATCGGACAAACCTACGAGCAGTACTTC
CDR3aa: CAIGQTYEQYF
abundance: -
v_gene: TRBV10-3
j_gene: TRBJ2-7
d_gene: -

CDR3nt: TGTGCCAGCAGCTTGTCGACAGGGCCCAATGAAAAACTGTTTTTT
CDR3aa: CASSLSTGPNEKLFF
abundance: -
v_gene: TRBV5-6
j_gene: TRBJ1-4
d_gene: TRBD1

CDR3nt: TGTGCCAGCAGCCAATCCGGACTAGCGTCCTACGAGCAGTACTTC
CDR3aa: CASSQSGLASYEQYF
abundance: -
v_gene: TRBV3-1/TRBV3-2
j_gene: TRBJ2-7
d_gene: TRBD2

CDR3nt: TGTGCCACCAGTGACACTATCACAAGTACGACCGGGGAGCTGTTTTTT
CDR3aa: CATSDTITSTTGELFF
abundance: -
v_gene: TRBV24-1
j_gene: TRBJ2-2
d_gene: -

CDR3nt: TGTGCCATCAGTACAGGGGACAATCAGCCCCAGCATTTT
CDR3aa: CAISTGDNQPQHF
abundance: -
v_gene: TRBV10-3
j_gene: TRBJ1-5
d_gene: TRBD1

CDR3nt: TGTGCCAGCAGTTACTCGGGCAGTCGAGGGACTGAAGCTTTCTTT
CDR3aa: CASSYSGSRGTEAFF
abundance: -
v_gene: TRBV6-6
j_gene: TRBJ1-1
d_gene: -

CDR3nt: TGTGCCAGCAGTCGAGGGGAGGGTCGGAAGCTGTTTTTT
CDR3aa: CASSRGEGRKLFF
abundance: -
v_gene: TRBV6-5
j_gene: TRBJ1-4
d_gene: -

CDR3nt: TGTGCCAGCAGCTTAGATCCCGATCAGCCCCAGCATTTT
CDR3aa: CASSLDPDQPQHF
abundance: -
v_gene: TRBV11-2
j_gene: TRBJ1-5
d_gene: -

CDR3nt: TGTGCCAGTGGTGGACAGGGCTATCAGCCCCAGCATTTT
CDR3aa: CASGGQGYQPQHF
abundance: -
v_gene: TRBV19
j_gene: TRBJ1-5
d_gene: TRBD1

CDR3nt: TGTGCCAGCAGCTTGGGACTCCGAACCACAGATACGCAGTATTTT
CDR3aa: CASSLGLRTTDTQYF
abundance: few
v_gene: TRBV11-3
j_gene: TRBJ2-3
d_gene: -

CDR3nt: TGCGCCAGCAGCCCGGGACTAGCGGGAGGGCGGACCGGGGAGCTGTTTTTT
CDR3aa: CASSPGLAGGRTGELFF
abundance: -
v_gene: TRBV5-1
j_gene: TRBJ2-2
d_gene: TRBD2

CDR3nt: TGTGCCAGCAGTGTCAGGGGGCTGGGCGGCTACACCTTC
CDR3aa: CASSVRGLGGYTF
abundance: -
v_gene: TRBV25-1
j_gene: TRBJ1-2
d_gene: TRBD1

CDR3nt: TGTGCCAGCAGATCGCCCCGGGGTCAGGGGACTGAAGCTTTCTTT
CDR3aa: CASRSPRGQGTEAFF
abundance: -
v_gene: TRBV7-9
j_gene: TRBJ1-1
d_gene: -

CDR3nt: TGTGCCATCAGTGAGTCCGGGACAGGGGGCGGCTACGAGCAGTACTTC
CDR3aa: CAISESGTGGGYEQYF
abundance: -
v_gene: TRBV10-3
j_gene: TRBJ2-7
d_gene: TRBD1

CDR3nt: TGTGCCAGCAGCTTAGGCGGGGGACGGCTAATGAACACTGAAGCTTTCTTT
CDR3aa: CASSLGGGRLMNTEAFF
abundance: -
v_gene: TRBV7-2
j_gene: TRBJ1-1
d_gene: -

CDR3nt: TGCGCCAGCAGCCAGGGACAGGGGGAGACCCAGTACTTC
CDR3aa: CASSQGQGETQYF
abundance: -
v_gene: TRBV5-1
j_gene: TRBJ2-5
d_gene: TRBD1

CDR3nt: TGTGCCAGCAGCTTGATTGCGGGAAATACTGAAGCTTTCTTT
CDR3aa: CASSLIAGNTEAFF
abundance: -
v_gene: TRBV5-4
j_gene: TRBJ1-1
d_gene: -

CDR3nt: TGTGCCAGCAGCGCAGCGGGAGGGACCTACAATGAGCAGTTCTTC
CDR3aa: CASSAAGGTYNEQFF
abundance: few
v_gene: TRBV11-2
j_gene: TRBJ2-1
d_gene: TRBD2

CDR3nt: TGTGCCAGCAGCTTTCGGGGTTGGGACGAGCAGTACTTC
CDR3aa: CASSFRGWDEQYF
abundance: -
v_gene: TRBV11-2
j_gene: TRBJ2-7
d_gene: -

CDR3nt: TGTGCCAGCAGTTTGGGGGGAGCAGATACGCAGTATTTT
CDR3aa: CASSLGGADTQYF
abundance: -
v_gene: TRBV12-3/TRBV12-4
j_gene: TRBJ2-3
d_gene: -

CDR3nt: TGTGCCACCAGTGTCAGAGATACGCAGTATTTT
CDR3aa: CATSVRDTQYF
abundance: -
v_gene: TRBV24-1
j_gene: TRBJ2-3
d_gene: -

CDR3nt: TGTGCCAGCAGACCATCACAGGGCTCCCTGGGGGCCCAGTACTTC
CDR3aa: CASRPSQGSLGAQYF
abundance: -
v_gene: TRBV27
j_gene: TRBJ2-5
d_gene: -

CDR3nt: TGTGCCAGCAGTGTCGGGGGGGCCACAGATACGCAGTATTTT
CDR3aa: CASSVGGATDTQYF
abundance: few
v_gene: TRBV6-4
j_gene: TRBJ2-3
d_gene: TRBD2

CDR3nt: TGCAGCGTTGAAGCTCCGCCTAGCGGGAACCCCTACAATGAGCAGTTCTTC
CDR3aa: CSVEAPPSGNPYNEQFF
abundance: many
v_gene: TRBV29-1
j_gene: TRBJ2-1
d_gene: TRBD2

CDR3nt: TGTGCCAGCAGTTCCGGAGCTATCTATGGCTACACCTTC
CDR3aa: CASSSGAIYGYTF
abundance: -
v_gene: TRBV6-5
j_gene: TRBJ1-2
d_gene: -

CDR3nt: TGTGCCACCAGCAGAGATGGGGGGTTTCAAGAGACCCAGTACTTC
CDR3aa: CATSRDGGFQETQYF
abundance: few
v_gene: TRBV15
j_gene: TRBJ2-5
d_gene: -

CDR3nt: TGTGCCAGCAGCCGTTTTCGGGGGGGCGCGAATTCACCCCTCCACTTT
CDR3aa: CASSRFRGGANSPLHF
abundance: once
v_gene: TRBV28
j_gene: TRBJ1-6
d_gene: -

CDR3nt: TGTGCCAGCAGCTTTGGCAGGGGGAGGGAGACCCAGTACTTC
CDR3aa: CASSFGRGRETQYF
abundance: few
v_gene: TRBV7-9
j_gene: TRBJ2-5
d_gene: -

CDR3nt: TGTGCCAGCAGCTTAGTCAATCTCGCGGGGGGGGTAAATGAGCAGTTCTTC
CDR3aa: CASSLVNLAGGVNEQFF
abundance: many
v_gene: TRBV11-2
j_gene: TRBJ2-1
d_gene: TRBD2

CDR3nt: TGTGCCAGCAGAGAGACTAGCGGGGGGGCGCAGTATTTT
CDR3aa: CASRETSGGAQYF
abundance: -
v_gene: TRBV7-2
j_gene: TRBJ2-3
d_gene: TRBD2

CDR3nt: TGTGCCACCAGCAGCAGACAGGGTCGAGGCTACACCTTC
CDR3aa: CATSSRQGRGYTF
abundance: -
v_gene: TRBV15
j_gene: TRBJ1-2
d_gene: TRBD1

CDR3nt: TGTGCCAGCAGTGTAGGCGGCTCCTACAATGAGCAGTTCTTC
CDR3aa: CASSVGGSYNEQFF
abundance: -
v_gene: TRBV2
j_gene: TRBJ2-1
d_gene: -

CDR3nt: TGTGCCAGTAGTATCGGAGCGGGGCTGGAAGCTTTCTTT
CDR3aa: CASSIGAGLEAFF
abundance: -
v_gene: TRBV19
j_gene: TRBJ1-1
d_gene: -

CDR3nt: TGTGCCAGCAGTTTATCCAGGACCTACGAGCAGTACTTC
CDR3aa: CASSLSRTYEQYF
abundance: many
v_gene: TRBV27
j_gene: TRBJ2-7
d_gene: -

CDR3nt: TGTGCCATCAGTGAGTCGAGGACAGGTTGGGATACGCAGTATTTT
CDR3aa: CAISESRTGWDTQYF
abundance: few
v_gene: TRBV10-3
j_gene: TRBJ2-3
d_gene: TRBD1

CDR3nt: TGTGCCAGCAGGGGACAGTCGGTCAAAAACATTCAGTACTTC
CDR3aa: CASRGQSVKNIQYF
abundance: -
v_gene: TRBV2
j_gene: TRBJ2-4
d_gene: TRBD1

CDR3nt: TGTGCCAGCAGCTTAGAGGTAGCTGGCGAGCAGTACTTC
CDR3aa: CASSLEVAGEQYF
abundance: -
v_gene: TRBV7-2
j_gene: TRBJ2-7
d_gene: -

CDR3nt: TGTGCCAGCAGCCCAAAGCCCGGGACAGGGGCTTACAATGAGCAGTTCTTC
CDR3aa: CASSPKPGTGAYNEQFF
abundance: -
v_gene: TRBV13
j_gene: TRBJ2-1
d_gene: TRBD1

CDR3nt: TGCGCCAGCAGCTTGGGTCCTTGGGGCTTGAATGGAAACACCATATATTTT
CDR3aa: CASSLGPWGLNGNTIYF
abundance: -
v_gene: TRBV5-1
j_gene: TRBJ1-3
d_gene: -

CDR3nt: TGTGCCAGCCCCCCACCCGGCCAGCCGCGGGTAGAGACCCAGTACTTC
CDR3aa: CASPPPGQPRVETQYF
abundance: -
v_gene: TRBV28
j_gene: TRBJ2-5
d_gene: -

CDR3nt: TGTGCCAGCAGCCAAGGGGGACTAGCGGGAGGCTACGAGCAGTACTTC
CDR3aa: CASSQGGLAGGYEQYF
abundance: -
v_gene: TRBV3-1/TRBV3-2
j_gene: TRBJ2-7
d_gene: TRBD2